The TCR beta chain described here comes from a study of blood T cell repertoires in COVID-19. About the study: The United States, Italy and Spain supplied acute and convalescent COVID-19 samples. T cells, B-cell-depleted T cells, or PBMCs supplied cDNA or gDNA.

Authors' methods: Cell counts per sample came from amplifying reference gene primers. Clones were sequenced by immunoSEQ multiplex PCR, and TCRdb holds only the in-frame ones, with some missing. That table supplies the V and J calls and clone size; D and trimming were determined from the DNA. The table lists hundreds of thousands of clones, 81% of them singletons. There are 14 residues in the CDR3. From germline, CDR1 is SGHRS and CDR2 YFSETQ. Trimming removed 4 bases from V and 0 bases from J, with 11 bases in between. Sequencing input: peripheral blood. This chain joins TRBV5-1 and TRBJ2-7, with D maybe TRBD2 (6 bases). The receptor was isolated from a woman of 80 years or more with COVID-19, enrolled during active disease. The CDR3 protein is CASSPGTRSYEQYF. Here the CDR3 DNA reads TGCGCCAGCAGCCCGGGGACTCGCTCCTACGAGCAGTACTTC.